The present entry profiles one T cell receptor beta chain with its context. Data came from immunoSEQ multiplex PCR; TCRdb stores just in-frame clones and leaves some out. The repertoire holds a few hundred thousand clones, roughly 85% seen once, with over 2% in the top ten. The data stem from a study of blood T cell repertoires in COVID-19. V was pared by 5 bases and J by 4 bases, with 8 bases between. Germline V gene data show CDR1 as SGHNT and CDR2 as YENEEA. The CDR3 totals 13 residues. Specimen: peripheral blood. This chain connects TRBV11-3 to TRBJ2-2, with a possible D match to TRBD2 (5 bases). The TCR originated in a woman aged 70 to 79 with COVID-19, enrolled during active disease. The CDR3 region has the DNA TGTGCCAGCAGCAATGGACTCACCGGGGAGCTGTTTTTT. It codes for CASSNGLTGELFF. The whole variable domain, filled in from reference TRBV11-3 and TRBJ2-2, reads EAGVVQSPRYKIIEKKQPVAFWCNPISGHNTLYWYLQNLGQGPELLIRYENEEAVDDSQLPKDRFSAERLKGVDSTLKIQPAELGDSAVYLCASSNGLTGELFFGEGSRLTVL.